This is a list of T cell receptor beta chains from one sample in a study of human T cells and chemical hapten exposure. TCRdb reanalysed the RACE reads using MiXCR and keeps one entry per CDR3 protein. Of more than 90,000 distinct CDR3 sequences in the sample, approximately 10% were seen once. Source: whole blood, taken in connection with sensitization to the hapten diphenylcyclopropenone (DPC). The receptor source for this set is a woman aged 40 to 49 with alopecia areata. Some clones in this sample may be carry-over from other donors' samples. The CDR3 runs from the conserved cysteine through the conserved F or W. D genes are given only for firm matches. Size values are once, few and many counts, or a class for expanded clones, and some rows have none.

d_call j_call v_call clone_size cdr3_nt cdr3_aa
NA TRBJ1-1 TRBV12-3/TRBV12-4 many TGTGCCAGCAGCCCCCTGTTGGGGGAAGCTTTCTTT CASSPLLGEAFF
NA TRBJ2-3 TRBV7-2 NA TGTGCCAGCAGCTTAGTGGCTACCCCCACAGATACGCAGTATTTT CASSLVATPTDTQYF
TRBD2 TRBJ2-2 TRBV27 few TGTGCCAGCACCTTAGGGGGACTAGCGGGAACGTGGACCGGGGAGCTGTTTTTT CASTLGGLAGTWTGELFF
TRBD2 TRBJ2-7 TRBV27 many TGTGCCAGCAGTTTATTGTCTAGCGGGTACTACGAGCAGTACTTC CASSLLSSGYYEQYF
NA TRBJ2-2 TRBV28 NA TGTGCCAGTGAGCTAACCGGGGAGCTGTTTTTT CASELTGELFF
TRBD1 TRBJ1-6 TRBV6-5 many TGTGCCAGCAGGGGGACAGGGGGGAATTCACCCCTCCACTTT CASRGTGGNSPLHF
TRBD1 TRBJ1-5 TRBV14 NA TGTGCCAGCAGCCAGGGACAGGGGCCAAATCAGCCCCAGCATTTT CASSQGQGPNQPQHF
NA TRBJ2-7 TRBV6-1 many TGTGCCAGCACCCTACCTGGTGAAGGGCGGGTGAGGAACGAGCAGTACTTC CASTLPGEGRVRNEQYF
NA TRBJ2-7 TRBV4-1 few TGCGCCAGCAGCCAAGAGGCGCGGTCCCTCTACGAGCAGTACTTC CASSQEARSLYEQYF
NA TRBJ2-7 TRBV7-2 many TGTGCCAGCAGCCCCGTAAATTACTACGAGCAGTACTTC CASSPVNYYEQYF
TRBD1 TRBJ2-7 TRBV29-1 few TGCAGCGTTGAAGCCCCGAACAGGGGATACGAGCAGTACTTC CSVEAPNRGYEQYF
NA TRBJ1-2 TRBV12-3/TRBV12-4 NA TGTGCCAGCAGTTTTGGGTCAGCTAACTATGGCTACACCTTC CASSFGSANYGYTF
NA TRBJ2-3 TRBV3-1 many TGTGCCAGCAGCCCACACGTGCGGCCTAGCGAGAGTAGAGATACGCAGTATTTT CASSPHVRPSESRDTQYF
NA TRBJ1-5 TRBV7-9 few TGTGCCAGCAGCTTAGAGCATCAGCCCCAGCATTTT CASSLEHQPQHF
TRBD2 TRBJ2-3 TRBV13 NA TGTGCCAGCAGCTTGCCCGGGACTAGCGCGCCAGATACGCAGTATTTT CASSLPGTSAPDTQYF
NA TRBJ1-5 TRBV24-1 many TGTGCCACCGGGATGGGCAATCAGCCCCAGCATTTT CATGMGNQPQHF
TRBD2 TRBJ2-7 TRBV7-7 few TGTGCTAGCAGCCCGGGGGGGCGGGAGCAGTACTTC CASSPGGREQYF
NA TRBJ1-4 TRBV27 many TGTGCCAGCAGTTTGGTGGAGGGGACGAGGCTGTTTTTT CASSLVEGTRLFF
NA TRBJ2-4 TRBV12-2 many TGTGCAAGTCGCTTAGTGCCCCCGACACAAAAAAACATTCAGTACTTC CASRLVPPTQKNIQYF
NA TRBJ2-6 TRBV5-6 NA TGTGCCACCACACCTAAGGAGTGGGCCAACGTCCTGACTTTC CATTPKEWANVLTF
NA TRBJ2-1 TRBV19 NA TGTGCCAGTATTGATTTCCAAGGAGGCTACAATGAGCAGTTCTTC CASIDFQGGYNEQFF
TRBD2 TRBJ2-3 TRBV29-1 few TGCAGCGTTGTTAGAACTAGCGGGTTCACAGATACGCAGTATTTT CSVVRTSGFTDTQYF
TRBD1 TRBJ2-7 TRBV6-6 many TGTGCCAGCAGTTACGGGGGCCTCCAGGGGGCTACCTACGAGCAGTACTTC CASSYGGLQGATYEQYF
TRBD1 TRBJ2-2 TRBV12-3/TRBV12-4 many TGTGCCAGCAGGAGGACAGGAGCGAACACCGGGGAGCTGTTTTTT CASRRTGANTGELFF
NA TRBJ2-7 TRBV20-1 many TGCAGTGCTAGAGAATTACGGGACGACTACGAGCAGTACTTC CSARELRDDYEQYF
NA TRBJ2-5 TRBV7-2 many TGTGCCAGCAGCTTAGCCGGCGGGGAAGAGACCCAGTACTTC CASSLAGGEETQYF
TRBD1 TRBJ1-2 TRBV7-9 many TGTGCCAGCACCGGCTTAGCAGGGGGAGGCTACACCTTC CASTGLAGGGYTF
NA TRBJ2-6 TRBV28 NA TGTGCCAGCAGGTCTGGGGGTAATGGGGCCAACGTCCTGACTTTC CASRSGGNGANVLTF